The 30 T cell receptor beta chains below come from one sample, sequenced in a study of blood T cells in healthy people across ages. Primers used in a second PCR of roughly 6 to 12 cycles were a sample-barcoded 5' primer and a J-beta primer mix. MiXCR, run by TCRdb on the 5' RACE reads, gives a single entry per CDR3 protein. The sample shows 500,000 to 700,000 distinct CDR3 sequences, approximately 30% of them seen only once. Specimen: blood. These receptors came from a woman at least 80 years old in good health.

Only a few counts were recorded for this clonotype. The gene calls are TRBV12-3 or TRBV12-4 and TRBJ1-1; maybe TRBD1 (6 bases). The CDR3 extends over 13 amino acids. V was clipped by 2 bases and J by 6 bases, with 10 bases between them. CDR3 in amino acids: CASSLSGGAEAFF. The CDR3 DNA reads TGTGCCAGCAGTTTATCGGGGGGCGCTGAAGCTTTCTTT.

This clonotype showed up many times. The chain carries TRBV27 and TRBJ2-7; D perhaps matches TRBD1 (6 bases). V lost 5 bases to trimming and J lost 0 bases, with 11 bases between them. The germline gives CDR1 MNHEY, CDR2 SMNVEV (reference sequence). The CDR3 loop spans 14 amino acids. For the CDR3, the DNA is TGTGCCAGCAGTCGACAGGTAGGCTCCTACGAGCAGTACTTC. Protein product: CASSRQVGSYEQYF.

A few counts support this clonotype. This CDR3 is CASSGQGVRSPLHF. In nucleotides, the CDR3 is TGTGCCAGCAGCGGACAGGGCGTTCGGTCACCCCTCCACTTT. The chain employs TRBV2 and TRBJ1-6; 8 bases are a match to TRBD1. J lost 10 bases, V lost 6 bases, and 8 bases had no gene match. Germline-derived CDR1 and CDR2 are SNHLY and FYNNEI. CDR3 length: 14 amino acids.

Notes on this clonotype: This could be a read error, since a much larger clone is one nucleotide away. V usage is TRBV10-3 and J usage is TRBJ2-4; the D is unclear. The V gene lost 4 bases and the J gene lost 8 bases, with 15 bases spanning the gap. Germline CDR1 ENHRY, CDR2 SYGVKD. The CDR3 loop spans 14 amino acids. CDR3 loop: CAISGSLGFDIQYF. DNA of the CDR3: TGTGCCATCAGTGGGTCCTTGGGGTTCGACATTCAGTACTTC.

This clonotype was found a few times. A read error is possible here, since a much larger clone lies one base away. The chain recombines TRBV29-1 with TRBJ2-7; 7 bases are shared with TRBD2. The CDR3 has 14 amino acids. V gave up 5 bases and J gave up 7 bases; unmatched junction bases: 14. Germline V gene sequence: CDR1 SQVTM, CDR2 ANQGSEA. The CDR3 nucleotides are TGCAGCGTTCGTTCAAGCGGGGTTTACAATGAGCAGTACTTC. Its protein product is CSVRSSGVYNEQYF.

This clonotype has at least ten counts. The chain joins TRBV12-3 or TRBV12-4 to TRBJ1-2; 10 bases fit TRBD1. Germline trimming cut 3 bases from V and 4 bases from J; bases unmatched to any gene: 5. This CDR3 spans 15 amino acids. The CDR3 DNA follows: TGTGCCAGCAGTTTTGGGACAGGGGTAACCTATGGCTACACCTTC. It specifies CASSFGTGVTYGYTF.

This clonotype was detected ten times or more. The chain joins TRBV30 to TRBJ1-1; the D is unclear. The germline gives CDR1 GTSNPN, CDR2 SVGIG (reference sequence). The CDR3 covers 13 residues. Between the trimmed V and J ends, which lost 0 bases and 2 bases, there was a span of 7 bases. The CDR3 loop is CAWSVSQNTEAFF. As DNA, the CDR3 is TGTGCCTGGAGTGTAAGTCAAAACACTGAAGCTTTCTTT.

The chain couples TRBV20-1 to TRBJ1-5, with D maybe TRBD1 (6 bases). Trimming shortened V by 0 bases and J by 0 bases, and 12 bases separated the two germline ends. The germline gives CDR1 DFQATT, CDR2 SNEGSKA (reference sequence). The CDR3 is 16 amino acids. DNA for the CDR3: TGCAGTGCTAGAGACAGGACAGTTTATAGCAATCAGCCCCAGCATTTT. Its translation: CSARDRTVYSNQPQHF.

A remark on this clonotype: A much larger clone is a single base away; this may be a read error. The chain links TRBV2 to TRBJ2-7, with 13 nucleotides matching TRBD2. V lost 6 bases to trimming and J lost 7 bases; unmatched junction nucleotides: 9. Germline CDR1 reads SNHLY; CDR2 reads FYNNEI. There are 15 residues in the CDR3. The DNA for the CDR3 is TGTGCCAGCAGGATTACTAGCGGGGGGGCCGCTGAGCAGTACTTC. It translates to CASRITSGGAAEQYF.

The CDR3 region is CASSLIGRRSGNTIYF. The CDR3 bases are TGTGCCAGCAGCTTAATCGGGCGGCGCTCTGGAAACACCATATATTTT. The rearrangement links TRBV11-2 to TRBJ1-3; D is uncertain. The ends were cut back, 2 bases at V and 0 bases at J, with 11 bases in the middle. The CDR3 has 16 amino acids. The germline V gene has CDR1 SGHAT and CDR2 FQNNGV.

The CDR3 sequence: CASSLARNLAGEQFF. In DNA, the CDR3 is TGTGCCAGCAGCTTAGCGCGCAACTTAGCAGGGGAGCAGTTCTTC. The genes are TRBV7-2 and TRBJ2-1; TRBD1 might be the D (5 bases). Germline V gene lookup returns CDR1 SGHTA and CDR2 FQGNSA. The CDR3 loop spans 15 amino acids. The V gene lost 0 bases and the J gene lost 10 bases, with 16 bases spanning the gap.

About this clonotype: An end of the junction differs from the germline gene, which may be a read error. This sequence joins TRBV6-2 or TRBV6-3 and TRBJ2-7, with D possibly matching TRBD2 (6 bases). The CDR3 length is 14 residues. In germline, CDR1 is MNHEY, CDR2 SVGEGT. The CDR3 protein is CAGSYSRDSYEQYF. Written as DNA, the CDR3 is TGCGCCGGCAGTTACTCGCGGGACTCCTACGAGCAGTACTTC.

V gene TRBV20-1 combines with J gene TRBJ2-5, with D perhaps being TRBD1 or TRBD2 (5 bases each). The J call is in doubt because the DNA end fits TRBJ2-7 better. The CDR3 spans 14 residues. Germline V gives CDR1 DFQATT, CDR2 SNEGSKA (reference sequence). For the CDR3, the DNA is TGCAGTGCTAGTTTGGGGGTAAGCTCCTACGAGCAGTACTTC. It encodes CSASLGVSSYEQYF.

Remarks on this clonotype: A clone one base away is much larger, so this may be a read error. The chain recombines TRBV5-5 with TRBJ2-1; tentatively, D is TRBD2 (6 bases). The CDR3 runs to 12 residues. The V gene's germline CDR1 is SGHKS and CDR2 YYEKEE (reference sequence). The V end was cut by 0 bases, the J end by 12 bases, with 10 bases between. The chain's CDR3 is CASSLAAGWQFF. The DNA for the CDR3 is TGTGCCAGCAGCTTGGCAGCGGGTTGGCAGTTCTTC. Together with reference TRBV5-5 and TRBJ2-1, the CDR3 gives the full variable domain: DAGVTQSPTHLIKTRGQQVTLRCSPISGHKSVSWYQQVLGQGPQFIFQYYEKEERGRGNFPDRFSARQFPNYSSELNVNALLLGDSALYLCASSLAAGWQFFGPGTRLTVL.

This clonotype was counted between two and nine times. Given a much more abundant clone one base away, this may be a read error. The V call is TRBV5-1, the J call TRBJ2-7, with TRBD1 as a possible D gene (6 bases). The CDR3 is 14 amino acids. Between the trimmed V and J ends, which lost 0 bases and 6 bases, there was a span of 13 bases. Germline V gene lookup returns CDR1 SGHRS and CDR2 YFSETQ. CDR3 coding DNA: TGCGCCAGCAGCTTGGGACAGGAGCGGCCCGAGCAGTACTTC. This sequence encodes CASSLGQERPEQYF.

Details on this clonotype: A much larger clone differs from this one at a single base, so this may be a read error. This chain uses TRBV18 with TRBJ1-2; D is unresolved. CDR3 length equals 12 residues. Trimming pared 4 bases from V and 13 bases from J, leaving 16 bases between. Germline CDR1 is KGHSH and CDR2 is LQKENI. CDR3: CASSLPIEPFTF. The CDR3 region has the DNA TGTGCCAGCTCACTCCCAATAGAGCCGTTCACCTTC.

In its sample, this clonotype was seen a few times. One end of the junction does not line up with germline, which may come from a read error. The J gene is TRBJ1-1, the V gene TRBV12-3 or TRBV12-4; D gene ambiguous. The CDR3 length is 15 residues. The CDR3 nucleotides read TGTGCCGGCAGTCCTAACATTGGGGTAAACACTGAAGCTTTCTTT. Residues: CAGSPNIGVNTEAFF.

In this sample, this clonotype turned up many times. Here the CDR3 DNA reads TGTGCCAGCAGCCAGGTGACACCGTTGCAGCAGTACTTC. It encodes CASSQVTPLQQYF. The chain carries TRBV14 and TRBJ2-7; D gene uncertain. V lost 3 bases and J lost 8, with 14 bases in between. The V gene's germline CDR1 is SGHDN and CDR2 FVKESK. The CDR3 is 13 amino acids.

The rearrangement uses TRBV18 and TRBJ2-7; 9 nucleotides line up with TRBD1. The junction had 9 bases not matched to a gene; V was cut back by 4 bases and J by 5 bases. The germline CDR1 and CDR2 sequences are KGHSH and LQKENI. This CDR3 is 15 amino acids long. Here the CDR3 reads CASSLHRDRVDEQYF. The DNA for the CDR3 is TGTGCCAGCTCACTACACCGGGACAGGGTAGACGAGCAGTACTTC.

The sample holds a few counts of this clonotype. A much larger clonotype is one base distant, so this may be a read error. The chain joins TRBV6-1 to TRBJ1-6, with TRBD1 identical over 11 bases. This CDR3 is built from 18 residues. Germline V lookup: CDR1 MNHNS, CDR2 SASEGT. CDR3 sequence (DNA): TGTGCCAGCAGTCGCGGGACAGGGGGTAGCTCCTATAATTCACCCCCCCACTTT. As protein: CASSRGTGGSSYNSPPHF.

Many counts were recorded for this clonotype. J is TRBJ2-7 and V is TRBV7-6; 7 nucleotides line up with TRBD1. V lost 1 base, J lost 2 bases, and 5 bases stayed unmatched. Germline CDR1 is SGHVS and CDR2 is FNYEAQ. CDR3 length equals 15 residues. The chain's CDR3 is CASSLVLQGTYEQYF. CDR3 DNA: TGTGCCAGCAGCTTAGTCCTACAGGGGACCTACGAGCAGTACTTC.

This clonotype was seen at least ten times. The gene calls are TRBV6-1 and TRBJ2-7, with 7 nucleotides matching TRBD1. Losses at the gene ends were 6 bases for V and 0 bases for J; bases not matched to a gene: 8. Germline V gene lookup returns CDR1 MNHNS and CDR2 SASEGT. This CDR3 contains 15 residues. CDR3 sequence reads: CASRPPGTDSYEQYF. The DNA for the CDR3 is TGTGCCAGCAGGCCCCCCGGGACAGACTCCTACGAGCAGTACTTC.

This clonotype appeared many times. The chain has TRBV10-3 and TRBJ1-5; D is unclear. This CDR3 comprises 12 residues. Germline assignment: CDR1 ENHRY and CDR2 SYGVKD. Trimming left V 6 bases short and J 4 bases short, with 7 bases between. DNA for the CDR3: TGTGCCATCAGCTCGGCGAATCAGCCCCAGCATTTT. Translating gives CAISSANQPQHF.

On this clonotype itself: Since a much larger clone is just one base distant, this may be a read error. The CDR3 loop reads CSASPQSNQPRHF. Here the CDR3 DNA reads TGCAGTGCTAGTCCCCAGAGCAATCAGCCCCGGCATTTT. The chain uses TRBV20-1 and TRBJ1-5; no reliable D call. Per germline, CDR1 DFQATT and CDR2 SNEGSKA (reference sequence). This CDR3 is 13 amino acids long.

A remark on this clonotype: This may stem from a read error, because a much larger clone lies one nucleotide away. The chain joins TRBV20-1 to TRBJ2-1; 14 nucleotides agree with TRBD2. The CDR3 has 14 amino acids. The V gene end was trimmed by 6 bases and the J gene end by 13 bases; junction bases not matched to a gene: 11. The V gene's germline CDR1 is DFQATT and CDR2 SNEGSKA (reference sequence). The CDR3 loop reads CSARTSGGWETQFF. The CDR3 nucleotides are TGCAGTGCAAGGACTAGCGGGGGGTGGGAGACCCAGTTCTTC.

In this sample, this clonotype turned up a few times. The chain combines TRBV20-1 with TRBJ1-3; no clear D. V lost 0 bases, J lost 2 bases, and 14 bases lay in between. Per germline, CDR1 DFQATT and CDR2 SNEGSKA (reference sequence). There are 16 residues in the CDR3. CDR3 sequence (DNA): TGCAGTGCTAGAGATAGGCTGGGGATAGCTGGAAACACCATATATTTT. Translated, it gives CSARDRLGIAGNTIYF.

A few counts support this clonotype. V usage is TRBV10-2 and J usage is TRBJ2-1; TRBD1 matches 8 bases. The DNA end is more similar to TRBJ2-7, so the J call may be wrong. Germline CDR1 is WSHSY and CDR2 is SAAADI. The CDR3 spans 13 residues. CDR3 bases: TGCGCCAGCAGACAGGGGGTCTACAATGAGCAGTACTTC. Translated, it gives CASRQGVYNEQYF.

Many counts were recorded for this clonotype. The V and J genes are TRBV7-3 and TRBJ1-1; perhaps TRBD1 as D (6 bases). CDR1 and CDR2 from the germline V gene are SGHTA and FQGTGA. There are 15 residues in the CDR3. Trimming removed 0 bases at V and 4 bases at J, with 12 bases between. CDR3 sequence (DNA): TGTGCCAGCAGCTTAACGGCACAGGGAGGCACTGAAGCTTTCTTT. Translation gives CASSLTAQGGTEAFF.

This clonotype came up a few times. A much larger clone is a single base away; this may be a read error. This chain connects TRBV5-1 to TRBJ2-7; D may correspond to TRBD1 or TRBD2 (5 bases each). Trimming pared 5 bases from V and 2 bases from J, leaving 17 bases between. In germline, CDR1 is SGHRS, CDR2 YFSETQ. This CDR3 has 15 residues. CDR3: CASSPKRGNPYEQYF. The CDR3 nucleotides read TGCGCCAGCAGTCCTAAGAGGGGAAACCCCTACGAGCAGTACTTC.

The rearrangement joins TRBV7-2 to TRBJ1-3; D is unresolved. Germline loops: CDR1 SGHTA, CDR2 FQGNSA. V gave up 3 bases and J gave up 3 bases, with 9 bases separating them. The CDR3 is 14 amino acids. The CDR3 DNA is TGTGCCAGCAGCTTGGACCAGGTTGGAAACACCATATATTTT. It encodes CASSLDQVGNTIYF.